This T cell receptor (beta chain) was obtained from a study of control samples from healthy donors and cancer patients. Per the germline V gene, CDR1 is SEHNR and CDR2 is FQNEAQ (reference sequence). This CDR3 has 13 amino acids. Trimming shortened V by 6 bases and J by 3 bases, and 8 bases separated the two germline ends. This clone was recorded only once. TCRdb's table, derived via immunoSEQ multiplex PCR, lists solely in-frame clones and lacks some. The table includes 150,000 or so clones, around 90% detected once. The sequencing sample was made of blood. This sequence originates from a man aged 35-49 years in good health. The chain uses TRBV7-9 and TRBJ1-4; no clear D gene. For the CDR3, the DNA is TGTGCCAGCAGGCGGTCAGCTAATGAAAAACTGTTTTTT. Translated, it gives CASRRSANEKLFF.